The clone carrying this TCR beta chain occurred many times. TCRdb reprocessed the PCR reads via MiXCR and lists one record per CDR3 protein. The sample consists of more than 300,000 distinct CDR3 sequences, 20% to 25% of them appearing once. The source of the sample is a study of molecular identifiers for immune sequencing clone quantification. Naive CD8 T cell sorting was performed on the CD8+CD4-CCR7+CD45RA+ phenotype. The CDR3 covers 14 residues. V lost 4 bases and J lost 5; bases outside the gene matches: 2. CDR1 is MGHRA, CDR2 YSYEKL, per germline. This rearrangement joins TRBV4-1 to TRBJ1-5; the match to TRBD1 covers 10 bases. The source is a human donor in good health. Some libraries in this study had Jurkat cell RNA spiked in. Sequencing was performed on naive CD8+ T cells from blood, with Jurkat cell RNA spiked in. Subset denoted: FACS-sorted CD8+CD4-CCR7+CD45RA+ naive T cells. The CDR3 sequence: CASSPGTGDQPQHF. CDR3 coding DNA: TGCGCCAGCAGCCCCGGGACAGGGGATCAGCCCCAGCATTTT.